Each of the 21 T cell receptor beta chains below was sequenced from the same sample in a study of regulatory T cells in long-lasting Graves disease. Specified time point: newly diagnosed GD, antithyroid drugs for less than 3 months. Isolated PBMC RNA provided the starting material for the TCR library. Both iRepertoire HTBI primers and Arm-PCR of CDR3 regions were used to build the TCR beta libraries. TCRdb redid the calling of the multiplex PCR reads with MiXCR, one entry per CDR3 protein. Of around 400,000 distinct CDR3 sequences listed, 15% are singletons. Sequencing used peripheral blood mononuclear cells (PBMCs), obtained at new diagnosis, from a patient treated with antithyroid drugs. These receptors all come from a female donor with Graves disease.

This clonotype occurred many times. The chain uses TRBV12-3 or TRBV12-4 and TRBJ1-2; TRBD1 agrees at 9 bases. This CDR3 region has 14 residues. The junction had 8 bases not matched to a gene; V was cut back by 6 bases and J by 6 bases. As DNA, the CDR3 is TGTGCCAGCAGAATTACAGGGGGCGGCGATGGCTACACCTTC. This sequence encodes CASRITGGGDGYTF.

The sample holds many counts of this clonotype. CDR3 residues: CASSLIWRQGGNEQFF. In DNA form, the CDR3 reads TGTGCCAGCAGTTTAATCTGGCGACAGGGGGGCAATGAGCAGTTCTTC. This chain connects TRBV27 to TRBJ2-1; the match to TRBD1 covers 9 bases. Germline trimming cut 2 bases from V and 6 bases from J; bases unmatched to any gene: 8. The CDR3 covers 16 residues. CDR1 and CDR2 from the germline V gene are MNHEY and SMNVEV (reference sequence).

This clonotype appeared once. This chain connects TRBV12-5 to TRBJ2-7; D may be TRBD1 (6 bases). Trimming left V 7 bases short and J 5 bases short, with 9 bases between. The CDR3 totals 11 residues. Germline V gene data show CDR1 as LGHNT and CDR2 as FRNRAP. CDR3 in DNA: TGTGCTAGTGCCAGGGGAAACGAGCAGTACTTC. As protein: CASARGNEQYF.

At least ten counts were recorded for this clonotype. This rearrangement joins TRBV10-3 to TRBJ2-1; 12 bases align to TRBD2. The CDR3 contains 16 residues. Germline V gene data show CDR1 as ENHRY and CDR2 as SYGVKD. J gave up 4 bases and V 11 bases, and 12 bases lay outside the gene matches. The CDR3 DNA follows: TGTGCCGTCTCCGGGACTAGCGGGCTGGGGTACAATGAGCAGTTCTTC. The encoded protein is CAVSGTSGLGYNEQFF.

This clonotype was seen many times. The J gene is TRBJ1-1, the V gene TRBV13; no definite D call. Germline values: CDR1 PRHDT, CDR2 FYEKMQ (reference sequence). V was trimmed by 2 bases and J by 0 bases, leaving 4 bases between them. The CDR3 totals 13 residues. This CDR3 reads CASSLWVNTEAFF. The CDR3 DNA reads as TGTGCCAGCAGCTTATGGGTGAACACTGAAGCTTTCTTT.

The rearrangement uses TRBV4-1 and TRBJ2-3, with no clear D. Germline V CDR1 and CDR2: MGHRA, YSYEKL. The CDR3 is 16 residues long. The ends were cut back, 0 bases at V and 0 bases at J, with 10 bases in the middle. CDR3 DNA: TGCGCCAGCAGCCAAGAGGCATACCCTAGCACAGATACGCAGTATTTT. Its translation is CASSQEAYPSTDTQYF.

The chain links TRBV5-6 to TRBJ2-7; 7 bases are a match to TRBD2. Unmatched junction bases numbered 20, after V lost 1 base and J lost 4 bases. The CDR3 length is 19 residues. Per the germline V gene, CDR1 is SGHDT and CDR2 is YYEEEE. Here the CDR3 reads CASSLPPGERGLSEYEQYF. The CDR3, as DNA: TGTGCCAGCAGCTTGCCGCCGGGCGAGCGGGGCCTCTCGGAATACGAGCAGTACTTC.

This clonotype was recorded at least ten times. The V call is TRBV11-2, the J call TRBJ1-1; D remains unclear. Trimming cost V 0 bases and J 2 bases, with 19 bases left between them. Germline CDR1 and CDR2: SGHAT and FQNNGV. There are 18 residues in the CDR3. The DNA of the CDR3 is TGTGCCAGCAGCTTAGATCAAGGGTGGCGAACCCGAAACACTGAAGCTTTCTTT. It is translated as CASSLDQGWRTRNTEAFF.

This chain uses TRBV7-7 with TRBJ1-5; D gene ambiguous. V was clipped by 5 bases and J by 3 bases, with 8 bases between them. Germline CDR1 SSHAT, CDR2 FNYEAQ (reference sequence). This CDR3 is built from 13 residues. CDR3 in DNA: TGTGCCAGCAGCCGGTACTTCAATCAGCCCCAGCATTTT. This gives the protein CASSRYFNQPQHF.

This clonotype was recorded many times. The chain is built from TRBV12-3 or TRBV12-4 and TRBJ1-1; D remains unclear. With 6 bases removed from V and 6 bases from J, the gap between germline ends came to 11 bases. CDR3 size: 12 residues. CDR3 nucleotides: TGTGCCAGCAGCCCGGGGAAGCCTGAAGCTTTCTTT. It yields the protein CASSPGKPEAFF.

This clonotype appeared many times. The chain uses TRBV20-1 and TRBJ2-1; perhaps TRBD1 as D (6 bases). This CDR3 has 15 amino acids. In germline, CDR1 is DFQATT, CDR2 SNEGSKA (reference sequence). V lost 3 bases to trimming and J lost 7 bases, with 19 bases between them. The CDR3 region is CSARTSGAKGNEQFF. In DNA form, the CDR3 reads TGCAGTGCTAGGACCTCAGGGGCAAAGGGGAATGAGCAGTTCTTC.

The V call is TRBV2, the J call TRBJ2-7; D ambiguous. Trimming stripped 0 bases from V and 2 bases from J, with 8 bases between. This CDR3 has 14 residues. CDR1 is SNHLY and CDR2 is FYNNEI in the germline V gene. The DNA for the CDR3 is TGTGCCAGCAGTGAAGCCCCCGAACCCTACGAGCAGTACTTC. It is translated as CASSEAPEPYEQYF.

This chain's CDR3 is CATSRELIAQDEQFF. The DNA for the CDR3 is TGTGCCACCAGCAGAGAGTTGATCGCCCAGGATGAGCAGTTCTTC. This rearrangement joins TRBV15 to TRBJ2-1, with D hard to call. Trimming cost V 0 bases and J 8 bases, with 14 bases left between them. The CDR3 is made up of 15 amino acids. Germline values: CDR1 LNHNV, CDR2 YYDKDF (reference sequence).

Ten or more counts support this clonotype. The genes are TRBV4-3 and TRBJ1-2, with D unresolved. The length of the CDR3 is 14 residues. Germline lookup yields CDR1 LGHNA and CDR2 YSLEER. Trimming stripped 0 bases from V and 8 bases from J, with 13 bases between. CDR3 in DNA: TGCGCCAGCAGCCAAGATCCGTTAAGAGGAGGCTACACCTTC. Amino acids: CASSQDPLRGGYTF.

This clonotype was counted a few times. The genes are TRBV7-6 and TRBJ2-7; D tentatively reads TRBD1 or TRBD2 (6 bases each). V was pared by 1 base and J by 2 bases, with 9 bases between. The CDR3 runs 14 residues. In germline, CDR1 is SGHVS, CDR2 FNYEAQ. The CDR3 sequence: CASSLGGAPYEQYF. CDR3 nucleotides: TGTGCCAGCAGCTTAGGGGGGGCCCCCTACGAGCAGTACTTC.

In DNA form, the CDR3 reads TGTGCCAGCGCCTGGGGCAGGTCGAATCAGCCCCAGCATTTT. As protein: CASAWGRSNQPQHF. This sequence joins TRBV12-3 or TRBV12-4 and TRBJ1-5, with TRBD1 as a possible D gene (5 bases). With 8 bases removed from V and 4 bases from J, the gap between germline ends came to 15 bases. The length of the CDR3 is 14 residues.

The V gene is TRBV7-2, the J gene TRBJ1-1, with a tentative D call TRBD1 (6 bases). Per the germline V gene, CDR1 is SGHTA and CDR2 is FQGNSA. V lost 1 base and J 7 bases, leaving 13 bases between the germline ends. The CDR3 spans 14 residues. CDR3 amino acids: CASSLGGGNGEAFF. The CDR3 nucleotides read TGTGCCAGCAGCTTAGGAGGGGGGAACGGTGAAGCTTTCTTT.

This chain connects TRBV28 to TRBJ1-2; D is possibly TRBD1 (5 bases). Germline V CDR1 and CDR2: MDHEN, SYDVKM. The CDR3 length is 11 residues. The V end lost 3 bases, the J end lost 10 bases, and 9 bases lay between the germline ends. CDR3: CASSFPGHYTF. The CDR3 DNA sequence: TGTGCCAGCAGTTTCCCGGGGCACTACACCTTC.

The J gene is TRBJ2-1, the V gene TRBV30, with 10 bases identical to TRBD2. The germline V gene has CDR1 GTSNPN and CDR2 SVGIG (reference sequence). Trimming took 2 bases from V and 4 from J; bases not matched to a gene: 2. CDR3 length: 14 amino acids. As DNA, the CDR3 is TGTGCCTGGAGTTCTAGCGGGGGATACAATGAGCAGTTCTTC. This codes for CAWSSSGGYNEQFF.

This clonotype was detected a few times. The chain recombines TRBV25-1 with TRBJ1-1; D gene ambiguous. Germline V gives CDR1 MGHDK, CDR2 SYGVNS. The V gene lost 9 bases and the J gene lost 4 bases, with 15 bases spanning the gap. The CDR3 is 13 amino acids. Here the CDR3 DNA reads TGTGCCAGGAGTACAGAGGGAGCCACTGAAGCTTTCTTT. Protein: CARSTEGATEAFF.

The table lists this clonotype with many counts. The genes are TRBV30 and TRBJ2-1; D not certain. The CDR3 is 10 amino acids. V dropped 1 base and J dropped 8 bases, with 3 bases sitting between them. Germline CDR1 is GTSNPN and CDR2 is SVGIG (reference sequence). CDR3 bases: TGTGCCTGGAGTGAAGATGAGCAGTTCTTC. Translating it yields CAWSEDEQFF.